This passage covers 17 T cell receptor beta chains from one sample sequenced in a study of T-cell memory formation after mild COVID-19. One entry per CDR3 protein results from TCRdb running MiXCR on the 5' RACE reads. There are 430,000 or so distinct CDR3 sequences in the sample; approximately 25% occur only once, and around 12% lies in the top ten. The specimen was PBMCs or a T cell subset sorted from them (not recorded which). Receptors were obtained from an adult woman who had mild COVID-19 (a few samples of this study predate the infection). Cell type and time point are not known.

The chain carries TRBV11-2 and TRBJ2-3; 11 positions agree with TRBD2. CDR3 length: 17 residues. Losses at the gene ends were 1 base for V and 1 base for J; bases not matched to a gene: 4. Germline CDR1 and CDR2: SGHAT and FQNNGV. The CDR3 reads CASSLGTLAGGTDTQYF. DNA of the CDR3: TGTGCCAGCAGCTTAGGGACACTAGCGGGGGGCACAGATACGCAGTATTTT.

This clonotype was counted only a few times. The chain has TRBV4-2 and TRBJ2-2; D is perhaps TRBD1 (6 bases). Germline assignment: CDR1 LGHNA and CDR2 YNFKEQ. CDR3 length: 16 residues. The V gene lost 3 bases and the J gene lost 5 bases, with 16 bases spanning the gap. As DNA, the CDR3 is TGTGCCAGCAGCCACACAGGGTACGCGAGGACCGGGGAGCTGTTTTTT. Amino acids: CASSHTGYARTGELFF.

The chain recombines TRBV6-2 or TRBV6-3 with TRBJ2-5; no reliable D call. CDR3 length equals 13 residues. The germline gives CDR1 MNHEY, CDR2 SVGEGT. V was clipped by 6 bases and J by 5 bases, with 13 bases between them. The CDR3 sequence: CASSHGREETQYF. CDR3 DNA sequence: TGTGCCAGCAGCCACGGGCGCGAGGAGACCCAGTACTTC.

This clonotype has just a few counts. The chain recombines TRBV6-5 with TRBJ2-2, with D perhaps assigned TRBD1 or TRBD2 (5 bases each). The CDR3 contains 15 residues. From germline, CDR1 is MNHEY and CDR2 SVGAGI. Trimming removed 5 bases from V and 5 bases from J, with 15 bases in between. CDR3: CASSRDGRRTGELFF. The CDR3 DNA sequence: TGTGCCAGCAGTCGGGACGGCCGGAGGACCGGGGAGCTGTTTTTT.

CDR3 coding DNA: TGCGCCAGCAGTGAGCCAGGGACCGATCAGCCCCAGCATTTT. It translates to CASSEPGTDQPQHF. The chain uses TRBV10-2 and TRBJ1-5, with a tentative D call TRBD1 (5 bases). CDR1 is WSHSY, CDR2 SAAADI, per germline. CDR3 size: 14 residues. Trimming took off 2 bases at V and 5 bases at J, with 10 bases between the two ends.

The chain couples TRBV11-2 to TRBJ2-7, with a tentative D call TRBD1 (5 bases). CDR3 length: 15 amino acids. Trimming cost V 6 bases and J 2 bases, with 17 bases left between them. Germline CDR1 SGHAT, CDR2 FQNNGV. As DNA, the CDR3 is TGTGCCAGCAGTTCCAGACAGAAACCCCCCTACGAGCAGTACTTC. Residues: CASSSRQKPPYEQYF.

The rearrangement links TRBV7-9 to TRBJ2-1; 7 positions agree with TRBD1. Germline-derived CDR1 and CDR2 are SEHNR and FQNEAQ (reference sequence). J was trimmed by 9 bases and V by 0 bases; bases with no gene match: 11. This CDR3 is 16 amino acids long. CDR3 residues: CASSLAGTDVISEQFF. The CDR3 DNA reads TGTGCCAGCAGCTTAGCCGGGACAGACGTAATCAGTGAGCAGTTCTTC.

This clonotype was found many times. This chain uses TRBV7-8 with TRBJ2-3; D gene uncertain. The CDR3 sequence is 14 residues long. Germline lookup yields CDR1 SGHVS and CDR2 FQNEAQ. The V gene lost 0 bases and the J gene lost 0 bases, with 4 bases spanning the gap. The CDR3 here is CASSLATSTDTQYF. CDR3 coding DNA: TGTGCCAGCAGCTTAGCGACTAGCACAGATACGCAGTATTTT.

This clonotype was seen more than once but under ten times. V usage is TRBV7-6 and J usage is TRBJ1-5; D unresolved. Trimming took 5 bases from V and 1 from J, leaving 12 bases between them. CDR3 length: 15 amino acids. CDR1 is SGHVS, CDR2 FNYEAQ, per germline. The CDR3 loop reads CASSPKGTSNQPQHF. The DNA of the CDR3 is TGTGCCAGCAGCCCTAAGGGTACAAGCAATCAGCCCCAGCATTTT. Supplemented by reference TRBV7-6 and TRBJ1-5, the full variable domain reads GAGVSQSPRYKVTKRGQDVALRCDPISGHVSLYWYRQALGQGPEFLTYFNYEAQQDKSGLPNDRFSAERPEGSISTLTIQRTEQRDSAMYRCASSPKGTSNQPQHFGDGTRLSIL.

A few counts support this clonotype. V is TRBV7-9 and J is TRBJ2-2, with D tentatively TRBD2 (7 bases). Germline V gene lookup returns CDR1 SEHNR and CDR2 FQNEAQ (reference sequence). The CDR3 spans 18 residues. V dropped 2 bases and J dropped 3 bases, with 19 bases sitting between them. The CDR3 loop reads CASSLPLRGLVDTGELFF. The DNA for the CDR3 is TGTGCCAGCAGCTTACCACTGCGGGGGCTCGTGGACACCGGGGAGCTGTTTTTT. Full variable domain (outside the CDR3, taken from reference TRBV7-9 and TRBJ2-2): DTGVSQNPRHKITKRGQNVTFRCDPISEHNRLYWYRQTLGQGPEFLTYFQNEAQLEKSRLLSDRFSAERPKGSFSTLEIQRTEQGDSAMYLCASSLPLRGLVDTGELFFGEGSRLTVL.

In its sample, this clonotype was seen a few times. This sequence joins TRBV2 and TRBJ1-2, with unresolved D. Germline CDR1 is SNHLY and CDR2 is FYNNEI. V was trimmed by 3 bases and J by 3 bases, leaving 8 bases between them. This CDR3 is 13 amino acids long. This CDR3 reads CASSEGRYYGYTF. The CDR3 nucleotides are TGTGCCAGCAGTGAGGGCAGATACTATGGCTACACCTTC.

The chain combines TRBV20-1 with TRBJ1-4; tentative D call: TRBD1 (5 bases). This CDR3 has 15 amino acids. Germline values: CDR1 DFQATT, CDR2 SNEGSKA (reference sequence). V lost 0 bases to trimming and J lost 12 bases, with 20 bases between them. The CDR3 spells CSARDYELPMGQLFF. DNA of the CDR3: TGCAGTGCTAGAGATTACGAACTGCCGATGGGGCAACTGTTTTTT.

The chain employs TRBV20-1 and TRBJ1-1, with TRBD1 matching over 7 bases. With V trimmed by 5 bases and J by 3 bases, 9 bases remained unmatched. Germline lookup yields CDR1 DFQATT and CDR2 SNEGSKA (reference sequence). The CDR3 has 14 residues. The CDR3 is CSALRTGFDTEAFF. DNA of the CDR3: TGCAGTGCTTTAAGGACAGGTTTCGACACTGAAGCTTTCTTT.

The chain couples TRBV11-2 to TRBJ1-4; 10 bases map to TRBD1. Germline CDR1 is SGHAT and CDR2 is FQNNGV. CDR3 size: 15 residues. The V gene end was trimmed by 4 bases and the J gene end by 5 bases; junction bases not matched to a gene: 4. CDR3 in amino acids: CASSSRTGGNEKLFF. The CDR3 nucleotides are TGTGCCAGCAGCTCCCGGACAGGGGGGAATGAAAAACTGTTTTTT.

The chain recombines TRBV5-4 with TRBJ2-6; D call uncertain. The germline gives CDR1 SGHNT, CDR2 YYREEE (reference sequence). Between the trimmed V and J ends, which lost 4 bases and 2 bases, there was a span of 7 bases. The CDR3 has 14 residues. CDR3 nucleotides: TGTGCCAGCAGCGGGTGGGCTGGGGCCAACGTCCTGACTTTC. Translated: CASSGWAGANVLTF.

This clonotype was seen a handful of times. The chain combines TRBV14 with TRBJ1-2; D is perhaps TRBD1 (5 bases). The length of the CDR3 is 14 residues. CDR1 SGHDN and CDR2 FVKESK come from the germline V gene. Trimming stripped 1 base from V and 2 bases from J, with 8 bases between. The CDR3 spells CASSQVRGNYGYTF. The DNA for the CDR3 is TGTGCCAGCAGCCAAGTACGGGGGAACTATGGCTACACCTTC. The complete variable domain, with remaining parts taken from reference TRBV14 and TRBJ1-2, reads EAGVTQFPSHSVIEKGQTVTLRCDPISGHDNLYWYRRVMGKEIKFLLHFVKESKQDESGMPNNRFLAERTGGTYSTLKVQPAELEDSGVYFCASSQVRGNYGYTFGSGTRLTVV.

This chain connects TRBV7-2 to TRBJ2-4; TRBD1 matches at 7 bases. Germline CDR1 is SGHTA and CDR2 is FQGNSA. J gave up 4 bases and V 0 bases, and 3 bases lay outside the gene matches. CDR3 size: 15 residues. CDR3 sequence (DNA): TGTGCCAGCAGCTTAGCGCTGGGACAGAAAAACATTCAGTACTTC. As protein: CASSLALGQKNIQYF. Together with reference TRBV7-2 and TRBJ2-4, the CDR3 gives the full variable domain: GAGVSQSPSNKVTEKGKDVELRCDPISGHTALYWYRQSLGQGLEFLIYFQGNSAPDKSGLPSDRFSAERTGGSVSTLTIQRTQQEDSAVYLCASSLALGQKNIQYFGAGTRLSVL.